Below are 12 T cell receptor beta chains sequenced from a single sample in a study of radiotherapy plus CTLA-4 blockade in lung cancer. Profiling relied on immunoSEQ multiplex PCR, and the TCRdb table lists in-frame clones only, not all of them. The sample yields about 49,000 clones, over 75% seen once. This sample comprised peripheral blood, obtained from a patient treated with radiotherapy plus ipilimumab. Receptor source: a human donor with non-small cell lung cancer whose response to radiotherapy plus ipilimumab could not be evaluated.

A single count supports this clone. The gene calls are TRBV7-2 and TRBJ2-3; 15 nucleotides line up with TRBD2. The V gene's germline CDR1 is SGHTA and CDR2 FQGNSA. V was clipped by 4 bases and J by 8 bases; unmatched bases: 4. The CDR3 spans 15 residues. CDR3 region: CASSSGLAGGATQYF. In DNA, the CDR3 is TGTGCCAGCAGCTCGGGACTAGCGGGGGGAGCTACGCAGTATTTT. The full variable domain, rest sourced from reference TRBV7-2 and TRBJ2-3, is GAGVSQSPSNKVTEKGKDVELRCDPISGHTALYWYRQSLGQGLEFLIYFQGNSAPDKSGLPSDRFSAERTGGSVSTLTIQRTQQEDSAVYLCASSSGLAGGATQYFGPGTRLTVL.

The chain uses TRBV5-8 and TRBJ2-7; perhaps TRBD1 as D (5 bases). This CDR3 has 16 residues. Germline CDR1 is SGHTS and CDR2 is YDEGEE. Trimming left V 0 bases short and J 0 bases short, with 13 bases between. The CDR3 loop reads CASSLARQRFSYEQYF. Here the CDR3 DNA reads TGTGCCAGCAGCTTGGCGCGACAGCGCTTCTCCTACGAGCAGTACTTC.

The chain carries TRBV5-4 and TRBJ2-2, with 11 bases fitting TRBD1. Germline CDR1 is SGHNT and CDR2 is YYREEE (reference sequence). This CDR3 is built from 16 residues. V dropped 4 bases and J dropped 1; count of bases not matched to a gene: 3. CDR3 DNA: TGTGCCAGCAGCGTGGACAGGGGGCTGAACACCGGGGAGCTGTTTTTT. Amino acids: CASSVDRGLNTGELFF.

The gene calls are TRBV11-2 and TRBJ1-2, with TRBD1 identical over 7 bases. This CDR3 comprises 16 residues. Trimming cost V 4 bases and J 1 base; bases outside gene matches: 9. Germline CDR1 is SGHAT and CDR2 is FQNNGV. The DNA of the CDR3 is TGTGCCAGCAGCTCTAATAGGGGGCGGGATAACTATGGCTACACCTTC. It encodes CASSSNRGRDNYGYTF.

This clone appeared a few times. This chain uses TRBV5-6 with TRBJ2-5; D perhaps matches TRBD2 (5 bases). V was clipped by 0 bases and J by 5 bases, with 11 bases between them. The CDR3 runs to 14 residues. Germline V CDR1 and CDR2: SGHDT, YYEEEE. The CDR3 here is CASSLEPRGETQYF. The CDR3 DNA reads TGTGCCAGCAGCTTGGAGCCGCGCGGGGAGACCCAGTACTTC.

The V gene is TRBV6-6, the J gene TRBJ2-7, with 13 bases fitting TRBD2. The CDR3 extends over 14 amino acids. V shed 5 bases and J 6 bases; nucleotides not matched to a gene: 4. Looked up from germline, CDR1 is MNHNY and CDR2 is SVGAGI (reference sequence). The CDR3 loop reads CASSRLAGGSEQYF. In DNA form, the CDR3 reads TGTGCCAGCAGTAGACTAGCGGGAGGTTCCGAGCAGTACTTC.

The CDR3 coding sequence is TGTGCCAGCAGTTCACAGGGCGGGGGCTACACCTTC. Its protein is CASSSQGGGYTF. The V gene is TRBV6-5, the J gene TRBJ1-2; weak D call: TRBD1 (6 bases). The V gene lost 4 bases and the J gene lost 8 bases, with 11 bases spanning the gap. Germline V CDR1 and CDR2: MNHEY, SVGAGI. The CDR3 is made up of 12 amino acids.

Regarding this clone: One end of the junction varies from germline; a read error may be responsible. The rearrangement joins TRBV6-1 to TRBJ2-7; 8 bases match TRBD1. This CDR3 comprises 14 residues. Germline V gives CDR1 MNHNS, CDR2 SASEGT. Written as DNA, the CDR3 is TGTGCCAGCAGGGACGGACAGGGTTCCTACGGGCAGTACTTC. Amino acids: CASRDGQGSYGQYF.

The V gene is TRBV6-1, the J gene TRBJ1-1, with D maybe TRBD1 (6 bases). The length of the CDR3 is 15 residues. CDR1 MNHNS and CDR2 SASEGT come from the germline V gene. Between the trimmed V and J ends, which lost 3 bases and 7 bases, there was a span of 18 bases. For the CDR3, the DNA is TGTGCCAGCAGTGATAACAGGGTACTAAGGGGTGAAGCTTTCTTT. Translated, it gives CASSDNRVLRGEAFF.

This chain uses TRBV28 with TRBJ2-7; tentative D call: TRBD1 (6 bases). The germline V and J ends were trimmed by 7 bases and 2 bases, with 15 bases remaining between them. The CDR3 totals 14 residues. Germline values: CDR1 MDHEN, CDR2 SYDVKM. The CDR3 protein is CASTIRQGTYEQYF. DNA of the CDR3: TGTGCCAGCACTATCCGGCAGGGGACCTACGAGCAGTACTTC.

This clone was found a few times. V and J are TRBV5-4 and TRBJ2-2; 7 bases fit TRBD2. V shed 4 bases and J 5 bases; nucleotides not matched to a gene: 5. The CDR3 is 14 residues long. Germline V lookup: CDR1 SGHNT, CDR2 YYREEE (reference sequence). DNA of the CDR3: TGTGCCAGCAGCCCGGGGGGAGAAACCGGGGAGCTGTTTTTT. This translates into CASSPGGETGELFF.

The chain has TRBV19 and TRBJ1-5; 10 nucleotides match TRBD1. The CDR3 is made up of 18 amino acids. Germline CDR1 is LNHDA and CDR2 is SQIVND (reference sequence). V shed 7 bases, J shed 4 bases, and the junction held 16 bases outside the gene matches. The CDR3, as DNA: TGTGCCAGTACCCCCCCGGCGAGCGACAGGGGGCGGAATCAGCCCCAGCATTTT. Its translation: CASTPPASDRGRNQPQHF.